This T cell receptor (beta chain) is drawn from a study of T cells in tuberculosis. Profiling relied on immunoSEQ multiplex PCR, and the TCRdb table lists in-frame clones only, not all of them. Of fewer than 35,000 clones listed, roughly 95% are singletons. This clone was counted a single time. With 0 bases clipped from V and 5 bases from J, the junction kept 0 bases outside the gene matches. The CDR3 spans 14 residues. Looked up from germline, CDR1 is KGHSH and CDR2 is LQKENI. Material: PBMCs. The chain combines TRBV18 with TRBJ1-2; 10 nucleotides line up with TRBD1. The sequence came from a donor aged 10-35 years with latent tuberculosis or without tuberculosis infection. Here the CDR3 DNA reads TGTGCCAGCTCACCACCGGACAGGGGGTATGGCTACACCTTC. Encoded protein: CASSPPDRGYGYTF.